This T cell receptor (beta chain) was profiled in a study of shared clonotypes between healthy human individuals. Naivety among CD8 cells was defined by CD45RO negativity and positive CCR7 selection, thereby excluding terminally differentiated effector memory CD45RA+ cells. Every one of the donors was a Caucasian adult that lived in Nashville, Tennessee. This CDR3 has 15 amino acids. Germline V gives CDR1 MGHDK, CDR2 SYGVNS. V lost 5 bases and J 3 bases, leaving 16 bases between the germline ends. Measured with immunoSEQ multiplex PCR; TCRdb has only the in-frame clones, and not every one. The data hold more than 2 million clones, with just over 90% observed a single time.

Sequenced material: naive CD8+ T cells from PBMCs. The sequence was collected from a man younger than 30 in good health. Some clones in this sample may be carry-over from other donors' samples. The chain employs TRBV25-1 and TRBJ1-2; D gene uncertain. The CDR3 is CASSSEEEFYYGYTF. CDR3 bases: TGTGCCAGCAGTAGCGAAGAAGAATTCTACTATGGCTACACCTTC.